The 22 T cell receptor beta chains listed next were all sequenced from one sample in a study of blood T cell repertoires in COVID-19. Sequenced by immunoSEQ multiplex PCR; TCRdb stores in-frame clones only, minus some. The data show over 200,000 clones, with about 90% seen just once and approximately 11% held by the top ten. The specimen was PBMCs or T cells enriched from blood (not recorded which). The receptors derive from a man aged 30 to 45 who had recovered from COVID-19.

The chain has TRBV7-9 and TRBJ1-1; D not certain. Trimming shortened V by 3 bases and J by 0 bases, and 8 bases separated the two germline ends. Germline V gene data show CDR1 as SEHNR and CDR2 as FQNEAQ (reference sequence). CDR3 size: 14 residues. The CDR3 loop is CASSLSQMNTEAFF. CDR3 nucleotides: TGTGCCAGCAGCTTGTCCCAAATGAACACTGAAGCTTTCTTT.

This chain uses TRBV3-1 (or the pseudogene TRBV3-2) with TRBJ2-2; TRBD1 matches at 7 bases. V lost 0 bases to trimming and J lost 3 bases; unmatched junction nucleotides: 10. The CDR3 consists of 18 residues. Germline CDR1 LGHDT, CDR2 YNNKEL (reference sequence). As DNA, the CDR3 is TGTGCCAGCAGCCAAGATTTCCGGGCAGGGGGATACACCGGGGAGCTGTTTTTT. Amino acid sequence: CASSQDFRAGGYTGELFF.

Concerning this clone itself: In the same sample, other DNA sequences code for this CDR3. This rearrangement joins TRBV28 to TRBJ2-7; the D gene is possibly TRBD2 (6 bases). The CDR3 totals 17 residues. Deletions cut 4 bases from V and 4 bases from J, with 23 bases between. Germline V gene sequence: CDR1 MDHEN, CDR2 SYDVKM. The CDR3 here is CASSWGYWGEQEYEQYF. CDR3 sequence (DNA): TGTGCCAGCAGTTGGGGATATTGGGGGGAGCAAGAATACGAGCAGTACTTC.

This chain links TRBV20-1 with TRBJ1-6; D is perhaps TRBD1 (6 bases). The CDR3 is made up of 14 amino acids. Trimming cost V 3 bases and J 5 bases, with 11 bases left between them. Germline loops: CDR1 DFQATT, CDR2 SNEGSKA (reference sequence). In DNA, the CDR3 is TGCAGTGCTAGTGGGGGGCATAATAATTCACCCCTCCACTTT. Translated: CSASGGHNNSPLHF.

The chain combines TRBV6-5 with TRBJ2-2; the D is unclear. CDR1 is MNHEY and CDR2 is SVGAGI in the germline V gene. The CDR3 loop spans 15 amino acids. Trimming cost V 0 bases and J 7 bases, with 12 bases left between them. CDR3 sequence: CASSYSVPGIGELFF. The CDR3 region has the DNA TGTGCCAGCAGTTACTCGGTCCCCGGTATCGGGGAGCTGTTTTTT.

The chain recombines TRBV5-8 with TRBJ1-5; D remains ambiguous. CDR1 is SGHTS and CDR2 is YDEGEE in the germline V gene. Trimming shortened V by 1 base and J by 1 base, and 12 bases separated the two germline ends. The CDR3 has 16 amino acids. The DNA for the CDR3 is TGTGCCAGCAGCTTGTCAGTTCATATGAGCAATCAGCCCCAGCATTTT. This gives the protein CASSLSVHMSNQPQHF.

A few counts support this clone. The gene calls are TRBV10-3 and TRBJ1-2, with 7 bases fitting TRBD1. The CDR3 length is 16 residues. The germline CDR1 and CDR2 sequences are ENHRY and SYGVKD. V lost 11 bases, J lost 2 bases, and 17 bases stayed unmatched. CDR3 region: CAATPGQHSPNYGYTF. The CDR3 coding sequence is TGTGCCGCTACACCGGGACAGCACAGCCCCAACTATGGCTACACCTTC.

The J gene is TRBJ2-7, the V gene TRBV28, with 7 positions matching TRBD2. Germline V gives CDR1 MDHEN, CDR2 SYDVKM. This CDR3 contains 15 residues. Germline trimming cut 3 bases from V and 4 bases from J; bases unmatched to any gene: 9. CDR3 in amino acids: CASSLFRGSRYEQYF. The CDR3 DNA reads as TGTGCCAGCAGTTTGTTTCGCGGGAGTAGGTACGAGCAGTACTTC.

J is TRBJ2-5 and V is TRBV28; the match to TRBD1 covers 7 bases. The CDR3 sequence is 12 residues long. V shed 5 bases and J 13 bases; nucleotides not matched to a gene: 10. Germline V gives CDR1 MDHEN, CDR2 SYDVKM. DNA of the CDR3: TGTGCCAGCAGTCTCCGGGACAGTTTGAGGTACTTC. Its protein product is CASSLRDSLRYF.

The V gene is TRBV7-2, the J gene TRBJ2-7; 7 bases align to TRBD2. V was clipped by 3 bases and J by 2 bases; unmatched bases: 4. Per germline, CDR1 SGHTA and CDR2 FQGNSA. CDR3 size: 14 residues. The DNA for the CDR3 is TGTGCCAGCAGCTTCGGACTAGGCGCCTACGAGCAGTACTTC. It encodes CASSFGLGAYEQYF.

The chain has TRBV5-1 and TRBJ1-4; 8 bases align to TRBD1. Unmatched junction bases numbered 11, after V lost 3 bases and J lost 13 bases. CDR1 SGHRS and CDR2 YFSETQ come from the germline V gene. CDR3 length equals 14 residues. CDR3: CASSSQGQGGTLFF. For the CDR3, the DNA is TGCGCCAGCAGCTCCCAAGGACAGGGAGGTACACTGTTTTTT.

V gene TRBV3-1 (or the pseudogene TRBV3-2) combines with J gene TRBJ2-7; D call uncertain. CDR1 is LGHDT and CDR2 is YNNKEL in the germline V gene (reference sequence). There are 11 residues in the CDR3. Trimming pared 1 base from V and 4 bases from J, leaving 2 bases between. The CDR3 DNA follows: TGTGCCAGCAGCCAAGCTTACGAGCAGTACTTC. Protein: CASSQAYEQYF.

V gene TRBV4-2 combines with J gene TRBJ1-1; a possible D gene is TRBD1 (5 bases). The germline gives CDR1 LGHNA, CDR2 YNFKEQ. V lost 3 bases, J lost 0 bases, and 11 bases lay in between. The CDR3 spans 15 residues. The CDR3 region has the DNA TGTGCCAGCAGCCACAGGGCCACCATGAACACTGAAGCTTTCTTT. This gives the protein CASSHRATMNTEAFF.

CDR3 protein: CASSLDAAGASTDTQYF. CDR3 sequence (DNA): TGTGCCAGCAGCTTGGATGCGGCGGGGGCTAGCACAGATACGCAGTATTTT. This chain links TRBV7-8 with TRBJ2-3; D is perhaps TRBD2 (7 bases). CDR1 and CDR2 (germline): SGHVS, FQNEAQ. V was pared by 3 bases and J by 0 bases, with 16 bases between. This CDR3 is 17 amino acids long.

This rearrangement joins TRBV11-2 to TRBJ1-4; D remains ambiguous. Trimming stripped 2 bases from V and 11 bases from J, with 9 bases between. Germline V gene lookup returns CDR1 SGHAT and CDR2 FQNNGV. This CDR3 comprises 12 residues. The CDR3 nucleotides read TGTGCCAGCAGCTTAAATCTGGGCAAACTGTTTTTT. It yields the protein CASSLNLGKLFF.

The chain has TRBV7-9 and TRBJ1-2; 10 bases are a match to TRBD1. The V and J ends lost 2 bases and 6 bases, in that order; junction bases with no gene match: 9. CDR3 length: 16 amino acids. In germline, CDR1 is SEHNR, CDR2 FQNEAQ (reference sequence). The CDR3 reads CASSLFGSGTGDGYTF. The CDR3 DNA follows: TGTGCCAGCAGCTTATTCGGGTCCGGGACAGGGGATGGCTACACCTTC.

CDR3 DNA sequence: TGTGCCTGGAGTGTCGTTCGGGGTCCGAATGAGCAGTTCTTC. Translated, it gives CAWSVVRGPNEQFF. The rearrangement links TRBV30 to TRBJ2-1; D possibly corresponds to TRBD2 (5 bases). Trimming took 0 bases from V and 7 from J, leaving 13 bases between them. The germline gives CDR1 GTSNPN, CDR2 SVGIG (reference sequence). The CDR3 runs 14 residues.

This clone showed up just once. The chain employs TRBV19 and TRBJ2-7; TRBD2 might be the D (5 bases). This CDR3 spans 15 amino acids. Per the germline V gene, CDR1 is LNHDA and CDR2 is SQIVND (reference sequence). V lost 2 bases and J lost 0, with 11 bases in between. The DNA of the CDR3 is TGTGCCAGTAGTATAAGCGGCCACCCCTCCTACGAGCAGTACTTC. Encoded protein: CASSISGHPSYEQYF.

This chain uses TRBV11-3 with TRBJ1-1; the match to TRBD1 covers 7 bases. Germline V gene lookup returns CDR1 SGHNT and CDR2 YENEEA. The CDR3 has 14 residues. J lost 5 bases, V lost 3 bases, and 6 bases had no gene match. The CDR3 nucleotides read TGTGCCAGCAGCTTGATCTTCAGGGGGACTGAAGCTTTCTTT. As protein: CASSLIFRGTEAFF. The variable domain in full, with the rest retrieved from reference TRBV11-3 and TRBJ1-1, is EAGVVQSPRYKIIEKKQPVAFWCNPISGHNTLYWYLQNLGQGPELLIRYENEEAVDDSQLPKDRFSAERLKGVDSTLKIQPAELGDSAVYLCASSLIFRGTEAFFGQGTRLTVV.

This clone was observed a handful of times. V and J are TRBV30 and TRBJ1-2; the match to TRBD1 covers 8 bases. Germline CDR1 GTSNPN, CDR2 SVGIG (reference sequence). This CDR3 spans 13 amino acids. V was pared by 2 bases and J by 5 bases, with 4 bases of the junction left unmatched. The CDR3 nucleotides read TGTGCCTGGAGTTTGAGGACAGGGTATGGCTACACCTTC. This translates into CAWSLRTGYGYTF.

The V gene is TRBV3-1 (or the pseudogene TRBV3-2), the J gene TRBJ1-1, with TRBD1 as a possible D gene (5 bases). Germline assignment: CDR1 LGHDT and CDR2 YNNKEL (reference sequence). The CDR3 is 14 amino acids. Trimming left V 3 bases short and J 4 bases short, with 12 bases between. CDR3 protein: CASSHRARSTEAFF. The CDR3 DNA reads as TGTGCCAGCAGCCACAGGGCCCGTTCCACTGAAGCTTTCTTT.

The V call is TRBV7-2, the J call TRBJ1-2; weak D call: TRBD1 (6 bases). There are 13 residues in the CDR3. In germline, CDR1 is SGHTA, CDR2 FQGNSA. Between the trimmed V and J ends, which lost 5 bases and 6 bases, there was a span of 13 bases. CDR3: CASSINRENGYTF. The CDR3 DNA reads TGTGCCAGCAGCATAAACAGGGAAAATGGCTACACCTTC.